The clone carrying this T cell receptor beta chain was counted many times. The antigen remains unidentified. The authors amplified TCR beta CDR3 regions, and they did so from RNA transcripts for repertoire sequencing. The authors performed first-round RT-PCR with HTBI primers and then a second-round multiplex PCR. MiXCR, run by TCRdb on the multiplex PCR reads, gives a single entry per CDR3 protein. The table records more than 1,000,000 distinct CDR3 sequences, about 40% of them present only once. This specimen belongs to a study of Graves' ophthalmopathy and Graves' hyperthyroidism. Regarding the study as a whole: It was with 70.59% sensitivity and about 72% specificity that the model predicted ophthalmopathy progression.

The material sequenced was peripheral blood or thyroid tissue (not recorded which). The sequence was obtained from an adult man with Graves' hyperthyroidism.

The DNA of the CDR3 is TGTGCCAGCAGCTTAGACCCCCTAGCGGGGGGGACCCAGTACTTC. It encodes CASSLDPLAGGTQYF. The chain couples TRBV7-8 to TRBJ2-5; TRBD2 matches at 11 bases. Trimming at V came to 1 base and at J to 7 bases, leaving 5 bases not matched to a gene. The CDR3 has 15 amino acids. CDR1 is SGHVS, CDR2 FQNEAQ, per germline.